This T cell receptor beta chain comes out of a study of a mutant IDH1 vaccine in newly diagnosed glioma. In the study overall: Standard pretreatment was either radiotherapy, temozolomide, or, for most, radiochemotherapy with temozolomide.

The time point is: week 5, during vaccination. Mutant IDH1 20-mer peptide, at 300 ug, made up each vaccine dose, with topical imiquimod. Germline CDR1 is MNHNS and CDR2 is SASEGT. Trimming shortened V by 7 bases and J by 4 bases, and 16 bases separated the two germline ends. The CDR3 extends over 14 amino acids. Comment on this clone: Its antigen remains unidentified.

Method: immunoSEQ multiplex PCR; TCRdb's copy keeps in-frame clones and lacks some. The profile shows 50,000 to 70,000 clones, roughly 80% of them singletons. The rearrangement joins TRBV6-1 to TRBJ1-1; possible D gene TRBD1, 6 bases. This sample comprised PBMCs, obtained from a glioma patient whose treatment included an IDH1 peptide vaccine. The sequence came from a woman aged 18-29 years with glioma. Some clones in this sample may be carry-over from other donors' samples. CDR3 loop: CASKSGGAVTEAFF. The CDR3 nucleotides read TGTGCCAGCAAGAGTGGGGGCGCGGTCACTGAAGCTTTCTTT.